This T cell receptor (beta chain) was sequenced in a study of CD8+ T cells in alopecia areata. Germline assignment: CDR1 MGHDK and CDR2 SYGVNS. Trimming cost V 1 base and J 6 bases, with 12 bases left between them. This CDR3 spans 14 amino acids. cDNA serving as the sequencing template came from extracted, reverse transcribed RNA. Method: immunoSEQ multiplex PCR; TCRdb's copy keeps in-frame clones and lacks some. This repertoire shows 180,000 or so clones, roughly 65% found once; its top ten account for roughly 1.7%. V is TRBV25-1 and J is TRBJ1-1; TRBD1 might be the D (5 bases). This TCR derives from a human donor with alopecia areata. The specimen was CD4+ T cells sorted from blood, collected at week 0. The CDR3 here is CASSEWGERAEAFF. As DNA, the CDR3 is TGTGCCAGCAGTGAATGGGGGGAGCGGGCTGAAGCTTTCTTT.